These T cell receptor beta chains were read from a single sample in a study of Graves' ophthalmopathy and Graves' hyperthyroidism. TCRdb used MiXCR to reprocess the multiplex PCR reads, holding one entry per CDR3 protein. The table includes around 1,200,000 distinct CDR3 sequences, about 38% detected once. Sequencing was carried out using peripheral blood or thyroid tissue (not recorded which). Source of these receptors: an adult man with Graves' hyperthyroidism. CDR3s include the opening cysteine and the closing phenylalanine or tryptophan. D genes are given only for firm matches. Clone size, where shown, is once, few, many, or a class for clones that have expanded.

CDR3,DNA,J,length,size,V,D
CSARDLVGGLTGELFF,TGCAGTGCTAGAGATCTGGTTGGCGGACTCACCGGGGAGCTGTTTTTT,TRBJ2-2,16,few,TRBV20-1,-
CSPPDGTGANYGYTF,TGCAGCCCTCCCGACGGGACAGGGGCTAACTATGGCTACACCTTC,TRBJ1-2,15,-,TRBV29-1,TRBD1
CASSHTRAGEEGEAFF,TGTGCCAGCAGCCATACCCGGGCAGGGGAGGAGGGTGAAGCTTTCTTT,TRBJ1-1,16,-,TRBV7-9,-
CASSESGGRPQGPLHF,TGCGCCAGCAGTGAGTCAGGGGGACGGCCCCAGGGACCCCTCCACTTT,TRBJ1-6,16,-,TRBV10-1,-
CASSVQGAAPEQYF,TGCGCCAGCAGCGTACAGGGGGCAGCTCCCGAGCAGTACTTC,TRBJ2-7,14,-,TRBV5-1,TRBD1
CAINGGPQETQYF,TGTGCCATCAATGGGGGGCCCCAAGAGACCCAGTACTTC,TRBJ2-5,13,-,TRBV10-3,-
CASSLVASGSWEQYF,TGTGCCAGCAGCTTAGTGGCTAGCGGGAGTTGGGAGCAGTACTTC,TRBJ2-7,15,many,TRBV7-6,TRBD2
CRDSPVDEQYF,TGCAGAGATTCCCCAGTCGACGAGCAGTACTTC,TRBJ2-7,11,-,TRBV20-1,-
CASTLDWGKTQYF,TGTGCCAGCACCCTGGACTGGGGAAAGACCCAGTACTTC,TRBJ2-5,13,-,TRBV7-2,-
CSVTGQGNSGNTIYF,TGCAGCGTTACGGGACAGGGCAACTCTGGAAACACCATATATTTT,TRBJ1-3,15,-,TRBV29-1,TRBD1
CASSLATGTHEKLFF,TGTGCCAGCAGTTTAGCGACAGGGACTCATGAAAAACTGTTTTTT,TRBJ1-4,15,-,TRBV28,TRBD1
CATSRGSDCPYEQYF,TGTGCCACCAGCAGAGGGTCAGATTGTCCCTACGAGCAGTACTTC,TRBJ2-7,15,once,TRBV15,-
CASSYSTAYSPLHF,TGTGCCAGCAGTTACTCGACGGCTTACTCACCCCTCCACTTT,TRBJ1-6,14,few,TRBV6-5,-
CASSPGLGNQPQHF,TGTGCCAGCAGTCCGGGTCTTGGCAATCAGCCCCAGCATTTT,TRBJ1-5,14,many,TRBV7-9,-
CASSLYEETQYF,TGTGCCAGCAGCTTATACGAAGAGACCCAGTACTTC,TRBJ2-5,12,many,TRBV5-6,-
CASSIGGDLYRYEQYF,TGTGCCAGTAGTATAGGAGGGGACTTATACCGCTACGAGCAGTACTTC,TRBJ2-7,16,-,TRBV19,-